This T cell receptor (beta chain) was documented in a study of blood T cell repertoires in COVID-19. TCRdb's table, derived via immunoSEQ multiplex PCR, lists solely in-frame clones and lacks some. The table records approximately 210,000 clones, roughly 84% of them present only once. The CDR3 is made up of 14 amino acids. Per the germline V gene, CDR1 is MDHEN and CDR2 is SYDVKM. The V end lost 5 bases, the J end lost 5 bases, and 12 bases lay between the germline ends. About this clone itself: The same CDR3 also results from other DNA sequences found in this sample.

The rearrangement joins TRBV28 to TRBJ1-4, with D unclear. Sequencing was performed on peripheral blood. This TCR was sampled from a man aged 40-49 years with active or convalescent COVID-19. The CDR3, as DNA: TGTGCCAGCAGTACCCGGGGTCTCAATGAAAAACTGTTTTTT. Protein: CASSTRGLNEKLFF. The variable domain in full, with the rest retrieved from reference TRBV28 and TRBJ1-4, is DVKVTQSSRYLVKRTGEKVFLECVQDMDHENMFWYRQDPGLGLRLIYFSYDVKMKEKGDIPEGYSVSREKKERFSLILESASTNQTSMYLCASSTRGLNEKLFFGSGTQLSVL.